The TCR beta chain under discussion was sequenced for a study of cytomegalovirus exposure and HLA in healthy donors. The CDR3 covers 11 residues. V was trimmed by 8 bases and J by 5 bases, leaving 12 bases between them. Per germline, CDR1 GTSNPN and CDR2 SVGIG (reference sequence). PCR involved 60 Vbeta and 13 Jbeta primers. Only in-frame clones appear in the TCRdb table, and some are missing; sequencing was by immunoSEQ multiplex PCR. The repertoire includes some 120,000 clones, around 80% of them detected once, and around 3.5% sits in the top ten. The study's findings and limits: TCR sequences were mostly rare, though some public TCRs occurred in many donors. In an earlier analysis, productive rearrangement rates for most beta V segments clustered near 90% or 30%.

In its sample, this clone was seen once. The antigen is not known. The sample was PBMCs. The rearrangement links TRBV30 to TRBJ1-2, with D unclear. This TCR came from a man aged 25-45 years in good health and CMV-seronegative. The CDR3 sequence is CARGEGYGYTF. CDR3 in DNA: TGTGCCCGAGGTGAGGGTTATGGCTACACCTTC.